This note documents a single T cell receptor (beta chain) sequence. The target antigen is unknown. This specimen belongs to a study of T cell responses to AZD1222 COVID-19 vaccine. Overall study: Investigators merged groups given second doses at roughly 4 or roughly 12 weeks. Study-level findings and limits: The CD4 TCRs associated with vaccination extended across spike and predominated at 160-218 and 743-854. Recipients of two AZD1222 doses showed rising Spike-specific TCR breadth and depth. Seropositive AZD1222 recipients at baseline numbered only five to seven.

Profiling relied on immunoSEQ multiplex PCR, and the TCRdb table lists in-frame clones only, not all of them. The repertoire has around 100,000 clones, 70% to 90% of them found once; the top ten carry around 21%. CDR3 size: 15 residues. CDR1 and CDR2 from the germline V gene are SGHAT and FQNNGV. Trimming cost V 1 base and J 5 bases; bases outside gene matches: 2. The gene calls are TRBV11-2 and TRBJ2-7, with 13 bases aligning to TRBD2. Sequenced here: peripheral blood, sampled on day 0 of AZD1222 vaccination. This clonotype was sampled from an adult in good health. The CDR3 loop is CASSLALAGGNEQYF. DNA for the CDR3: TGTGCCAGCAGCTTAGCACTAGCGGGGGGGAACGAGCAGTACTTC. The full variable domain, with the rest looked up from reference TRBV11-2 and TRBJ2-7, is EAGVAQSPRYKIIEKRQSVAFWCNPISGHATLYWYQQILGQGPKLLIQFQNNGVVDDSQLPKDRFSAERLKGVDSTLKIQPAKLEDSAVYLCASSLALAGGNEQYFGPGTRLTVT.